The 17 T cell receptor beta chains presented below share a single source sample, sequenced in a study of blood T cell repertoires in COVID-19. Sequenced by immunoSEQ multiplex PCR; TCRdb stores in-frame clones only, minus some. The top ten clones hold approximately 17% of a sample with approximately 50,000 clones, approximately 84% of them seen once. The source material was peripheral blood. All receptors derive from a man aged 65 to 79 with active COVID-19.

The chain employs TRBV28 and TRBJ1-1; the match to TRBD1 covers 8 bases. CDR1 is MDHEN, CDR2 SYDVKM, per germline. The CDR3 runs 15 residues. With V trimmed by 5 bases and J by 3 bases, 8 bases remained unmatched. The CDR3 DNA is TGTGCCAGCAGTCCCCAGGGACAGGAGTACACTGAAGCTTTCTTT. Translation: CASSPQGQEYTEAFF.

The V and J genes are TRBV30 and TRBJ2-7, with 7 bases identical to TRBD2. Germline trimming cut 4 bases from V and 1 base from J; bases unmatched to any gene: 10. Germline V lookup: CDR1 GTSNPN, CDR2 SVGIG (reference sequence). This CDR3 region has 15 residues. The CDR3 region has the DNA TGTGCCTGGATGAGGGGCGGGAGTGGGTCCTACGAGCAGTACTTC. Amino acid sequence: CAWMRGGSGSYEQYF.

The chain couples TRBV7-8 to TRBJ1-1, with 7 bases aligning to TRBD1. The V gene's germline CDR1 is SGHVS and CDR2 FQNEAQ. V gave up 2 bases and J gave up 4 bases; unmatched junction bases: 4. The CDR3 spans 14 residues. CDR3 amino acids: CASSLSTGRTEAFF. CDR3 DNA sequence: TGTGCCAGCAGCTTATCGACAGGGCGCACTGAAGCTTTCTTT. Variable domain in full (rest from reference TRBV7-8 and TRBJ1-1): GAGVSQSPRYKVAKRGQDVALRCDPISGHVSLFWYQQALGQGPEFLTYFQNEAQLDKSGLPSDRFFAERPEGSVSTLKIQRTQQEDSAVYLCASSLSTGRTEAFFGQGTRLTVV.

This clone is a singleton in its sample. The chain recombines TRBV28 with TRBJ2-7; 7 bases match TRBD1. V lost 5 bases to trimming and J lost 6 bases; unmatched junction nucleotides: 13. This CDR3 has 15 residues. Germline V lookup: CDR1 MDHEN, CDR2 SYDVKM. The CDR3 region is CASSTTGSSQLEQYF. CDR3 in DNA: TGTGCCAGCAGTACGACAGGGAGTAGTCAACTCGAGCAGTACTTC.

The genes are TRBV19 and TRBJ2-7; weak D call: TRBD2 (5 bases). This CDR3 region has 12 residues. V dropped 3 bases and J dropped 6 bases, with 9 bases sitting between them. Germline lookup yields CDR1 LNHDA and CDR2 SQIVND (reference sequence). In DNA, the CDR3 is TGTGCCAGTAGTATCACCAGCGGCGAGCAGTACTTC. It encodes CASSITSGEQYF.

This clone was found once. The chain has TRBV19 and TRBJ1-1; D not certain. Germline V gives CDR1 LNHDA, CDR2 SQIVND (reference sequence). V was pared by 8 bases and J by 1 base, with 8 bases between. The CDR3 sequence is 12 residues long. CDR3 in DNA: TGTGCCAGTGGAAGGAGGAACACTGAAGCTTTCTTT. This encodes CASGRRNTEAFF. Together with reference TRBV19 and TRBJ1-1, the CDR3 gives the full variable domain: DGGITQSPKYLFRKEGQNVTLSCEQNLNHDAMYWYRQDPGQGLRLIYYSQIVNDFQKGDIAEGYSVSREKKESFPLTVTSAQKNPTAFYLCASGRRNTEAFFGQGTRLTVV.

This clone was picked up one time. This rearrangement joins TRBV13 to TRBJ1-2; TRBD1 might be the D (6 bases). The CDR3 has 14 amino acids. V lost 1 base to trimming and J lost 6 bases, with 12 bases between them. Germline lookup yields CDR1 PRHDT and CDR2 FYEKMQ (reference sequence). The CDR3 is CASSLDRGADGYTF. The CDR3 nucleotides are TGTGCCAGCAGCTTAGATCGGGGGGCGGATGGCTACACCTTC.

The gene calls are TRBV15 and TRBJ2-3, with D perhaps matching TRBD1 (6 bases). This CDR3 has 16 residues. Germline CDR1 and CDR2: LNHNV and YYDKDF (reference sequence). The ends were cut back, 0 bases at V and 2 bases at J, with 12 bases in the middle. CDR3 DNA sequence: TGTGCCACCAGCAGAGATAGGGCAGGGGCCACAGATACGCAGTATTTT. Translated: CATSRDRAGATDTQYF.

This chain joins TRBV4-3 and TRBJ2-1; the match to TRBD2 covers 7 bases. Germline V gene lookup returns CDR1 LGHNA and CDR2 YSLEER. The CDR3 spans 16 residues. Trimming cost V 5 bases and J 0 bases; bases outside gene matches: 7. In DNA form, the CDR3 reads TGCGCCAGCAGCGTTACTAGCGCGAACTCCTACAATGAGCAGTTCTTC. It is translated as CASSVTSANSYNEQFF.

The chain is built from TRBV12-3 or TRBV12-4 and TRBJ1-1; 7 bases line up with TRBD1. There are 13 residues in the CDR3. Germline trimming cut 5 bases from V and 3 bases from J; bases unmatched to any gene: 3. The CDR3 protein is CASSMDRYTEAFF. In DNA form, the CDR3 reads TGTGCCAGCAGTATGGACAGGTACACTGAAGCTTTCTTT.

V usage is TRBV7-9 and J usage is TRBJ2-1, with 14 bases that match TRBD2. Unmatched junction bases numbered 11, after V lost 6 bases and J lost 7 bases. The CDR3 has 17 residues. Germline V lookup: CDR1 SEHNR, CDR2 FQNEAQ (reference sequence). The CDR3 reads CASRLTAGTSGRNEQFF. The CDR3 DNA is TGTGCCAGCAGACTCACAGCCGGGACTAGCGGGAGAAATGAGCAGTTCTTC. The whole variable domain, remainder taken from reference TRBV7-9 and TRBJ2-1, is DTGVSQNPRHKITKRGQNVTFRCDPISEHNRLYWYRQTLGQGPEFLTYFQNEAQLEKSRLLSDRFSAERPKGSFSTLEIQRTEQGDSAMYLCASRLTAGTSGRNEQFFGPGTRLTVL.

This chain links TRBV9 with TRBJ2-7; a possible D gene is TRBD1 (5 bases). V lost 3 bases and J 0 bases, leaving 13 bases between the germline ends. The CDR3 sequence is 15 residues long. CDR1 is SGDLS, CDR2 YYNGEE, per germline. The CDR3 coding sequence is TGTGCCAGCAGCGCGCACACAGGTAGCTCCTACGAGCAGTACTTC. It is translated as CASSAHTGSSYEQYF. Full variable domain (remainder filled in from reference TRBV9 and TRBJ2-7): DSGVTQTPKHLITATGQRVTLRCSPRSGDLSVYWYQQSLDQGLQFLIQYYNGEERAKGNILERFSAQQFPDLHSELNLSSLELGDSALYFCASSAHTGSSYEQYFGPGTRLTVT.

The J gene is TRBJ2-5, the V gene TRBV19, with 7 bases that match TRBD1. J lost 4 bases, V lost 2 bases, and 4 bases had no gene match. Germline V gene lookup returns CDR1 LNHDA and CDR2 SQIVND (reference sequence). The length of the CDR3 is 14 residues. Here the CDR3 reads CASSIKQGRETQYF. CDR3 nucleotide sequence: TGTGCCAGTAGTATAAAACAGGGGAGAGAGACCCAGTACTTC.

J is TRBJ2-2 and V is TRBV15, with 7 bases that match TRBD1. The junction had 10 bases not matched to a gene; V was cut back by 8 bases and J by 4 bases. The V gene's germline CDR1 is LNHNV and CDR2 YYDKDF (reference sequence). The CDR3 length is 15 residues. The CDR3 loop reads CATRPRGWATGELFF. In DNA, the CDR3 is TGTGCCACCCGGCCCAGGGGGTGGGCCACCGGGGAGCTGTTTTTT.

The gene calls are TRBV19 and TRBJ2-2, with 13 bases lining up with TRBD2. Trimming took 8 bases from V and 6 from J; bases not matched to a gene: 6. Germline CDR1 reads LNHDA; CDR2 reads SQIVND (reference sequence). The CDR3 loop spans 15 amino acids. CDR3 sequence (DNA): TGTGCCAGTGTACTAGCGGGAGGGGAGGCCGGGGAGCTGTTTTTT. This encodes CASVLAGGEAGELFF.

The J gene is TRBJ2-2, the V gene TRBV7-9; tentative D call: TRBD1 (5 bases). CDR1 SEHNR and CDR2 FQNEAQ come from the germline V gene (reference sequence). V lost 5 bases, J lost 9 bases, and 13 bases lay in between. The CDR3 runs 13 residues. The CDR3 region is CASSLQGTRELFF. DNA of the CDR3: TGTGCCAGCAGCCTCCAGGGTACGAGGGAGCTGTTTTTT.

The genes are TRBV9 and TRBJ2-7, with D tentatively TRBD2 (6 bases). CDR3 length: 15 amino acids. The germline CDR1 and CDR2 sequences are SGDLS and YYNGEE. The V end was cut by 0 bases, the J end by 6 bases, with 16 bases between. The CDR3 loop reads CASSVDGGRIREQYF. DNA for the CDR3: TGTGCCAGCAGCGTAGATGGGGGGAGGATACGCGAGCAGTACTTC. The full variable domain, completed using reference TRBV9 and TRBJ2-7, is DSGVTQTPKHLITATGQRVTLRCSPRSGDLSVYWYQQSLDQGLQFLIQYYNGEERAKGNILERFSAQQFPDLHSELNLSSLELGDSALYFCASSVDGGRIREQYFGPGTRLTVT.